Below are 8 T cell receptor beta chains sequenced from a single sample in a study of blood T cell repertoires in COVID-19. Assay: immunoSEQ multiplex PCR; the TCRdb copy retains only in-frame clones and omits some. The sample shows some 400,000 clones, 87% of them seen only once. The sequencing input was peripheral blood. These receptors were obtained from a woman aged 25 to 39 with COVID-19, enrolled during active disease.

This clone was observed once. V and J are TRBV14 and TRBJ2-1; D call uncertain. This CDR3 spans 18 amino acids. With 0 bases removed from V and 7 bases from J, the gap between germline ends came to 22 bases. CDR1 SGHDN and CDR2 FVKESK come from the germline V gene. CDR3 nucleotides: TGTGCCAGCAGCCAAGATCGGGTGCGGCCTCCCCCTTTAAATGAGCAGTTCTTC. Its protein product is CASSQDRVRPPPLNEQFF.

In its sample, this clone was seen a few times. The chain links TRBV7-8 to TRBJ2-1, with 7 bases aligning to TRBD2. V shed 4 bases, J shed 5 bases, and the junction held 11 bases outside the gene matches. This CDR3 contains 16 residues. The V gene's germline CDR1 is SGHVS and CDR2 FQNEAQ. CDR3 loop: CASSSRGSFSNNEQFF. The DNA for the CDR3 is TGTGCCAGCAGCTCCCGCGGGAGTTTCTCAAACAATGAGCAGTTCTTC. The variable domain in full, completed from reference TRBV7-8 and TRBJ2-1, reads GAGVSQSPRYKVAKRGQDVALRCDPISGHVSLFWYQQALGQGPEFLTYFQNEAQLDKSGLPSDRFFAERPEGSVSTLKIQRTQQEDSAVYLCASSSRGSFSNNEQFFGPGTRLTVL.

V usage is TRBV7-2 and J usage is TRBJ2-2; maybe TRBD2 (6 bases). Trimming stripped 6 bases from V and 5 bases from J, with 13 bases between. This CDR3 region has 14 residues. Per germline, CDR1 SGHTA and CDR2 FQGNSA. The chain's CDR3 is CASSTRSGTGELFF. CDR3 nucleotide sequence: TGTGCCAGCAGTACGCGTAGCGGAACCGGGGAGCTGTTTTTT.

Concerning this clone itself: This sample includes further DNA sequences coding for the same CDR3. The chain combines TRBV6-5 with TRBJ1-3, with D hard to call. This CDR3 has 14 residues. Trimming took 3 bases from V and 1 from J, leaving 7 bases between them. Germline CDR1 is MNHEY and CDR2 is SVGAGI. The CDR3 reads CASSYSGSGNTIYF. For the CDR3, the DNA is TGTGCCAGCAGTTATTCGGGGTCTGGAAACACCATATATTTT.

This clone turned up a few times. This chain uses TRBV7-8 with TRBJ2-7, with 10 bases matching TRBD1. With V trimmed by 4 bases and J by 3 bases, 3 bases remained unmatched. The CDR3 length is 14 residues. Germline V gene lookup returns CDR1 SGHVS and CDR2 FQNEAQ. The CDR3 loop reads CASSSGTGDYEQYF. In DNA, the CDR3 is TGTGCCAGCAGCTCCGGGACAGGGGACTACGAGCAGTACTTC.

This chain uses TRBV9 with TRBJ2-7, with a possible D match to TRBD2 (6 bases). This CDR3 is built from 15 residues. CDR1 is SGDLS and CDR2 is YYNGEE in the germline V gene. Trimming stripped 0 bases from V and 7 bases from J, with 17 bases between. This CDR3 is CASSVDLGGTREQYF. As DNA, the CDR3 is TGTGCCAGCAGCGTAGATCTGGGGGGTACTCGGGAGCAGTACTTC.

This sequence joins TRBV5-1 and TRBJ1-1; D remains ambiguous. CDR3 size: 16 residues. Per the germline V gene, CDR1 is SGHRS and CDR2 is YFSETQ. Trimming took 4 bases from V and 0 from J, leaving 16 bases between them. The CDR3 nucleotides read TGCGCCAGCAGCACCCTTCCGACACCTATGAACACTGAAGCTTTCTTT. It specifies CASSTLPTPMNTEAFF.

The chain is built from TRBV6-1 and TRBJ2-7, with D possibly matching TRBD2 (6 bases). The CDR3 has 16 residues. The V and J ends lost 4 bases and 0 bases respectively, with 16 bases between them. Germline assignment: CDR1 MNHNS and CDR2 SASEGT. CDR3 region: CASSGGFAGSSYEQYF. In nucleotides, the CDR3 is TGTGCCAGCAGTGGCGGGTTCGCGGGAAGCTCCTACGAGCAGTACTTC.